A selection of T cell receptor beta chains follows, all from one sample in a study of blood T cell repertoires in COVID-19. Assay used: immunoSEQ multiplex PCR; TCRdb lists only in-frame clones, some missing. This sample has approximately 300,000 clones; 92% occur once, and the top ten carry approximately 17%. Sequenced sample: PBMCs or T cells enriched from blood (not recorded which). The receptor source for this set is a woman in her 30s who had recovered from COVID-19. CDR3s include the opening cysteine and the closing phenylalanine or tryptophan. A D gene is named only where the DNA matches it firmly. Size is omitted from some rows. Given values are once, few, many or a class for expanded clones.

clone_size	j_call	v_call	d_call	cdr3_nt	cdr3_aa
NA	TRBJ1-1	TRBV9	NA	TGTGCCAGCAGCGTAGTGCCAGGCACTGAAGCTTTCTTT	CASSVVPGTEAFF
NA	TRBJ2-2	TRBV6-2/TRBV6-3	NA	TGTGCCAGCAGTTACTCGGGACTTATCTCAGCCCGGGAGCTGTTTTTT	CASSYSGLISARELFF
NA	TRBJ2-7	TRBV7-9	NA	TGTGCCAGCAGCTTAAAGTTATCGGACGAGCAGTACTTC	CASSLKLSDEQYF
NA	TRBJ1-5	TRBV27	NA	TGTGCCACCGGACAGAGTTCTTATAGCAATCAGCCCCAGCATTTT	CATGQSSYSNQPQHF
once	TRBJ2-1	TRBV5-1	NA	TGCGCCAGCAGTTCCCGGGGGAACAATGAGCAGTTCTTC	CASSSRGNNEQFF
NA	TRBJ1-5	TRBV5-1	TRBD1	TGCGCCAGCAGCTTGGGGACAGGAGACCTCAATCAGCCCCAGCATTTT	CASSLGTGDLNQPQHF
NA	TRBJ1-1	TRBV7-2	TRBD1	TGTGCCAGCAGCCCCACAACTAGGGGACAGGGAGCTTTGAACACTGAAGCTTTCTTT	CASSPTTRGQGALNTEAFF
NA	TRBJ2-2	TRBV19	NA	TGTGCCAGTAGTGCGGGGTTCTCAAGGATCGGGGAGCTGTTTTTT	CASSAGFSRIGELFF
NA	TRBJ2-3	TRBV5-1	NA	TGCGCCAGCCAACTAGAACAGAGATACACAGATACGCAGTATTTT	CASQLEQRYTDTQYF
NA	TRBJ1-2	TRBV30	NA	TGTGCCTGGAGTGTACTACGGGGTCATGGCTACACCTTC	CAWSVLRGHGYTF
NA	TRBJ1-2	TRBV18	NA	TGTGCCAGCTCACCACCCGCAGGCCCTAACTATGGCTACACCTTC	CASSPPAGPNYGYTF
NA	TRBJ2-7	TRBV2	TRBD1	TGTGCCAGCAGTGATATAGACAGGGTTTACGAGCAGTACTTC	CASSDIDRVYEQYF
once	TRBJ2-5	TRBV7-7	NA	TGTGCTAGCAGCAGATCCGGGACTCAGCAAGAGACCCAGTACTTC	CASSRSGTQQETQYF
NA	TRBJ2-7	TRBV28	NA	TGTGCCAGCAAATCCCCCGACAGGTTCGGGGAGCAGTACTTC	CASKSPDRFGEQYF
NA	TRBJ1-4	TRBV4-2	TRBD1	TGTGCCAGCAGCCAGAACAGGGGGCGGGTTGAAAAACTGTTTTTT	CASSQNRGRVEKLFF
once	TRBJ2-7	TRBV6-1	TRBD1	TGTGCCAGCAGTGAAGCCACGGGACAGGGCCGATACGAGCAGTACTTC	CASSEATGQGRYEQYF
NA	TRBJ2-7	TRBV7-6	TRBD1	TGTGCCAGCAGCGCCCGGGACAGTTCCTACGAGCAGTACTTC	CASSARDSSYEQYF
few	TRBJ2-7	TRBV7-9	NA	TGTGCCAGCAGCTTAAGCGCCTCCTACGAGCAGTACTTC	CASSLSASYEQYF
NA	TRBJ1-2	TRBV30	NA	TGTGCCTGGACTCGGGGGTCTGTGGGCTATGGCTACACCTTC	CAWTRGSVGYGYTF
once	TRBJ2-5	TRBV28	NA	TGTGCCAGCAGTCGAGGGAGGACCCAGTACTTC	CASSRGRTQYF
NA	TRBJ2-7	TRBV5-1	TRBD1	TGCGCCAGCAGCCCACGACAGGGAATTAGCTCCTACGAGCAGTACTTC	CASSPRQGISSYEQYF
NA	TRBJ2-5	TRBV25-1	TRBD1	TGTGCCAGCAGTGATAGTGGGACAGCTCAAGAGACCCAGTACTTC	CASSDSGTAQETQYF
NA	TRBJ1-6	TRBV19	TRBD1	TGTGCCAGTAGTACGGGACAGGGTCATTCACCCCTCCACTTT	CASSTGQGHSPLHF
NA	TRBJ2-1	TRBV4-1	NA	TGCGCCAGCAGCCAAGAGGGACTTCAAGCCTACAATGAGCAGTTCTTC	CASSQEGLQAYNEQFF
NA	TRBJ1-3	TRBV7-8	NA	TGTGCCAGCAGCTTAGGGGAGGGAAACACCATATATTTT	CASSLGEGNTIYF
NA	TRBJ1-1	TRBV19	NA	TGTGCCAGTAGTGTCCAGGGTGGCGCTGAAGCTTTCTTT	CASSVQGGAEAFF
NA	TRBJ2-7	TRBV7-2	NA	TGTGCCAGCAGCTTCGGCCCTACAACGGGGAAATACGAGCAGTACTTC	CASSFGPTTGKYEQYF
NA	TRBJ2-2	TRBV2	NA	TGTGCCAGACAAATCGATTCGAACACCGGGGAGCTGTTTTTT	CARQIDSNTGELFF
once	TRBJ1-1	TRBV2	TRBD1	TGTGCCACCAGGACAGGGCCCATGAACACTGAAGCTTTCTTT	CATRTGPMNTEAFF
NA	TRBJ1-2	TRBV28	NA	TGTGCCAGCATCCGGAGGGGAGGTAATGGCTACACCTTC	CASIRRGGNGYTF
NA	TRBJ1-6	TRBV15	TRBD1	TGTGCCACCGCTACCAAGGGACAGGGTAGTTCACCCCTCCACTTT	CATATKGQGSSPLHF
NA	TRBJ2-2	TRBV7-9	NA	TGTGCCAGCAGCTCAAGTGGCCCCGGGGAGCTGTTTTTT	CASSSSGPGELFF
NA	TRBJ2-5	TRBV4-1	NA	TGCGCCAGCAGCCAAGCCGGGAATGAGAAGACCCAGTACTTC	CASSQAGNEKTQYF
few	TRBJ1-1	TRBV12-5	TRBD1	TGTGCTAGTGGTTTACAGGGGGCGACTGAAGCTTTCTTT	CASGLQGATEAFF
NA	TRBJ2-1	TRBV6-5	TRBD2	TGTGCCAGCAGTCTCAAGCGGGGGGGCCCCTATGAGCAGTTCTTC	CASSLKRGGPYEQFF
NA	TRBJ1-2	TRBV2	NA	TGTGCCAGCAGTGAGGGGCCAGGACCCCCATTCACCGAGTGCTACACCTTC	CASSEGPGPPFTECYTF
NA	TRBJ1-3	TRBV5-4	NA	TGTGCCAGCAGCCCAGAGGGCATTCTCTCTGGAAACACCATATATTTT	CASSPEGILSGNTIYF
NA	TRBJ2-2	TRBV19	TRBD2	TGTGCCAGTAGTATAGCCGGGCTAGCGGAAGCGAACACCGGGGAGCTGTTTTTT	CASSIAGLAEANTGELFF
NA	TRBJ2-3	TRBV24-1	NA	TGTGCCACCAGTGATGTAACTGCGGATACGCAGTATTTT	CATSDVTADTQYF
NA	TRBJ1-2	TRBV5-4	NA	TGTGCCAGCAGCTTGGCAAAGGAGGGGCGGATTGGCTACACCTTC	CASSLAKEGRIGYTF
NA	TRBJ1-5	TRBV2	NA	TGTGCCAGCAGCAAAACCCCCGGGCAGCCCCAGCATTTT	CASSKTPGQPQHF
NA	TRBJ1-2	TRBV4-1	NA	TGCGCCAGCAGCCAAGCAAGGGGAAACTATGGCTACACCTTC	CASSQARGNYGYTF
NA	TRBJ2-3	TRBV7-3	TRBD2	TGTGCCAGCAGTGTTGATAGCGGGGCTTCAGATACGCAGTATTTT	CASSVDSGASDTQYF
NA	TRBJ1-2	TRBV6-2/TRBV6-3	NA	TGTGCCAGCAGTTCAACTAACTATGGCTACACCTTC	CASSSTNYGYTF
NA	TRBJ2-3	TRBV2	TRBD2	TGTGCCAGCAGTGAAGCGGGGACTAGCGGGGTGCCGCAGTATTTT	CASSEAGTSGVPQYF
NA	TRBJ1-2	TRBV2	NA	TGTGCCAGCCTTGGGGACATATTATTCTATGGCTACACCTTC	CASLGDILFYGYTF
NA	TRBJ2-5	TRBV6-2/TRBV6-3	TRBD2	TGTGCCAGCAGTTACTCAGGACTAGCGTTCCAAGAGACCCAGTACTTC	CASSYSGLAFQETQYF
NA	TRBJ2-3	TRBV28	NA	TGTGCCACCCAGGGTCGGGTTGGCCCAGATACGCAGTATTTT	CATQGRVGPDTQYF
NA	TRBJ1-2	TRBV28	NA	TGTGCCAGCAGTCCATCGACCGCTCCGGGATTGTATGGCTACACCTTC	CASSPSTAPGLYGYTF
once	TRBJ1-1	TRBV18	TRBD1	TGTGCCAGCTCACCACTCGGACAGGACCATTCACAGCACACTGAAGCTTTCTTT	CASSPLGQDHSQHTEAFF
NA	TRBJ2-7	TRBV7-9	NA	TGTGCCAGCAGCCACTCCCGAACAGAGACGTCTTCCTACGAGCAGTACTTC	CASSHSRTETSSYEQYF